Listed below are T cell receptor beta chains from one sample, sequenced in a study of blood T cell repertoires in COVID-19. The protocol was immunoSEQ multiplex PCR, while the TCRdb copy is restricted to in-frame clones and leaves out a portion. The top ten hold approximately 1% of the sample, which has about 380,000 clones, more than 65% seen once. Sequencing was carried out using peripheral blood. The receptor set was obtained from a human donor with acute or convalescent COVID-19. The donor label of this sample is uncertain. Both conserved end residues are part of each CDR3. Fields, in order: clone size, J gene, V gene, D gene, CDR3 protein, CDR3 DNA. D genes are given only for firm matches. Where a row states a size, it is once, few, many or the class of an expanded clone; other rows omit it.

- TRBJ2-1 TRBV7-6 - CASGLNSYNEQFF TGTGCCAGCGGCCTTAACTCCTACAATGAGCAGTTCTTC
- TRBJ1-3 TRBV30 TRBD1 CAWDGGQGRNTIYF TGTGCCTGGGACGGGGGACAGGGTAGGAACACCATATATTTT
- TRBJ2-7 TRBV5-1 - CASSLGAGAKIYEQYF TGCGCCAGCAGCTTGGGGGCGGGGGCAAAGATCTACGAGCAGTACTTC
- TRBJ2-3 TRBV4-2 TRBD2 CASSQAGTSGSTDTQYF TGTGCCAGCAGCCAAGCAGGGACTAGCGGGAGCACAGATACGCAGTATTTT
- TRBJ2-1 TRBV15 TRBD2 CATSRSLPSGMTSYNEQFF TGTGCCACCAGCAGATCCCTACCTAGCGGGATGACATCCTACAATGAGCAGTTCTTC
- TRBJ2-1 TRBV11-2 TRBD2 CASSLFLAGGPGNEQFF TGTGCCAGCAGCTTATTTCTAGCGGGAGGGCCGGGGAATGAGCAGTTCTTC
- TRBJ2-7 TRBV30 TRBD2 CAYTGAGSSYEQYF TGTGCCTACACCGGAGCGGGGAGCTCCTACGAGCAGTACTTC
- TRBJ2-3 TRBV30 - CAWSRQADTQYF TGTGCCTGGAGTCGACAGGCTGATACGCAGTATTTT
- TRBJ2-3 TRBV19 TRBD2 CASSGIAGGTDTQYF TGTGCCAGTAGTGGGATAGCGGGAGGCACAGATACGCAGTATTTT
- TRBJ1-3 TRBV5-8 - CASSLNVLSSGNTIYF TGTGCCAGCAGCTTGAACGTCTTGAGCTCTGGAAACACCATATATTTT
- TRBJ1-2 TRBV4-2 - CASSQVSRGGYTF TGTGCCAGCAGCCAAGTTTCCAGGGGTGGCTACACCTTC
- TRBJ1-5 TRBV18 - CASSPGGLSDQPQHF TGTGCCAGCTCTCCGGGAGGCCTTTCAGATCAGCCCCAGCATTTT
- TRBJ2-7 TRBV6-5 TRBD1 CASSYGQGVSYEQYF TGTGCCAGCAGTTACGGACAGGGAGTCTCCTACGAGCAGTACTTC
- TRBJ1-1 TRBV7-2 - CASSLVAGIEAFF TGTGCCAGCAGCTTAGTAGCCGGGATTGAAGCTTTCTTT
- TRBJ1-1 TRBV30 - CACGGRTNTEAFF TGTGCTTGCGGGGGCAGGACGAACACTGAAGCTTTCTTT
- TRBJ2-1 TRBV18 - CASSPPGAYNEQFF TGTGCCAGCTCACCTCCGGGAGCCTACAATGAGCAGTTCTTC
- TRBJ2-2 TRBV15 TRBD1 CATSSLTGAPPGELFF TGTGCCACCAGCAGCCTGACAGGGGCCCCCCCCGGGGAGCTGTTTTTT
once TRBJ2-7 TRBV19 - CASKRGRGGYEQYF TGTGCCAGTAAACGGGGACGGGGAGGCTACGAGCAGTACTTC
- TRBJ1-2 TRBV4-1 TRBD1 CASSDAGGAYGYTF TGCGCCAGCAGCGACGCAGGGGGCGCATACGGCTACACCTTC
- TRBJ2-2 TRBV18 TRBD1 CASGRQGAFVELFF TGTGCCAGCGGACGACAGGGGGCTTTTGTGGAGCTGTTTTTT
few TRBJ1-2 TRBV6-2/TRBV6-3 - CASSYRGMVYGYTF TGTGCCAGCAGTTACAGGGGTATGGTCTATGGCTACACCTTC
- TRBJ1-2 TRBV18 TRBD1 CASSPFRDRLFYGYTF TGTGCCAGCTCACCCTTCCGGGACAGACTATTCTATGGCTACACCTTC
- TRBJ2-7 TRBV25-1 - CASSDSDRRVSEEQYF TGTGCCAGCAGTGATTCTGACCGCAGGGTTTCCGAAGAGCAGTACTTC
- TRBJ2-3 TRBV4-2 - CASSQDRYTDTQYF TGTGCCAGCAGCCAAGATCGGTACACAGATACGCAGTATTTT
once TRBJ2-4 TRBV2 TRBD1 CASSEEQGAAAIQYF TGTGCCAGCAGTGAAGAGCAGGGGGCGGCCGCCATTCAGTACTTC
- TRBJ2-3 TRBV29-1 TRBD2 CSVEDEREVTDTQYF TGCAGCGTTGAAGATGAGCGGGAGGTAACAGATACGCAGTATTTT
- TRBJ2-7 TRBV7-2 TRBD1 CASSLAGGQGAYEQYF TGTGCCAGCAGCTTAGCGGGGGGACAGGGGGCCTACGAGCAGTACTTC
- TRBJ2-5 TRBV7-2 TRBD2 CASSLLAGARGDQYF TGTGCCAGCAGCCTTCTAGCGGGGGCCAGAGGGGACCAGTACTTC
- TRBJ1-6 TRBV7-8 - CASSLGLRVRAPLHF TGTGCCAGCAGCTTAGGTCTCCGCGTCAGGGCACCCCTCCACTTT
- TRBJ1-4 TRBV19 TRBD1 CASSMNSPGQKNEKLFF TGTGCCAGTAGTATGAACTCACCGGGACAGAAAAATGAAAAACTGTTTTTT
- TRBJ1-1 TRBV30 - CAWSVQGYTEAFF TGTGCCTGGAGTGTTCAGGGGTATACTGAAGCTTTCTTT
- TRBJ1-1 TRBV19 - CASSIWGNTEAFF TGTGCCAGTAGTATATGGGGCAACACTGAAGCTTTCTTT
few TRBJ1-2 TRBV29-1 TRBD1 CSVRQGAYGYTF TGCAGCGTTAGACAGGGGGCCTATGGCTACACCTTC
- TRBJ2-1 TRBV5-1 - CASSLGASSYNEQFF TGCGCCAGCAGCTTGGGGGCAAGCTCCTACAATGAGCAGTTCTTC
once TRBJ2-1 TRBV6-1 TRBD1 CASSEPGQYNEQFF TGTGCCAGCAGTGAACCGGGACAGTACAATGAGCAGTTCTTC
- TRBJ1-3 TRBV12-3/TRBV12-4 - CASSPISGNTIYF TGTGCCAGCAGTCCCATCTCTGGAAACACCATATATTTT
- TRBJ1-1 TRBV18 - CASSSGGTEAFF TGTGCCAGCTCCTCGGGGGGCACTGAAGCTTTCTTT
once TRBJ2-1 TRBV10-3 - CAISGGGPSSYNEQFF TGTGCCATCAGCGGTGGAGGTCCCAGCTCCTACAATGAGCAGTTCTTC
- TRBJ1-2 TRBV7-2 - CASSPTGMGYYGYTF TGTGCCAGCAGCCCAACGGGGATGGGATATTATGGCTACACCTTC
- TRBJ1-5 TRBV5-6 TRBD1 CASSPRGTGGFEQPQHF TGTGCCAGCAGCCCCCGGGGGACAGGGGGTTTTGAACAGCCCCAGCATTTT
- TRBJ1-2 TRBV5-4 - CASSFSIDYGYTF TGTGCCAGCAGTTTTTCAATTGACTATGGCTACACCTTC
few TRBJ1-1 TRBV30 - CAWSYRAPRLEAFF TGTGCCTGGTCTTACAGGGCCCCGCGGTTAGAAGCTTTCTTT
few TRBJ2-5 TRBV19 TRBD2 CASSPAGGPFETQYF TGTGCCAGTAGTCCAGCGGGAGGGCCTTTCGAGACCCAGTACTTC
- TRBJ2-2 TRBV10-3 TRBD2 CAISSGGTGELFF TGTGCCATCAGTAGCGGGGGGACCGGGGAGCTGTTTTTT
once TRBJ1-2 TRBV2 - CASTFLRPNYGYTF TGTGCCAGCACGTTCTTGAGGCCAAACTATGGCTACACCTTC
once TRBJ2-4 TRBV3-1/TRBV3-2 TRBD1 CASSLGGQGNIQYF TGTGCCAGCAGCCTGGGCGGACAGGGGAACATTCAGTACTTC
- TRBJ1-6 TRBV7-2 - CASSLGIRSNSPLHF TGTGCCAGCAGCTTAGGGATTAGGAGCAATTCACCCCTCCACTTT
- TRBJ1-2 TRBV5-1 TRBD1 CASRLVYRGTYGYTF TGCGCCAGCAGGCTCGTTTACAGGGGGACTTATGGCTACACCTTC
- TRBJ1-1 TRBV10-2 - CASSVTGLMNTEAFF TGCGCCAGCAGTGTGACAGGCCTTATGAACACTGAAGCTTTCTTT
- TRBJ2-5 TRBV30 TRBD1 CAWSAGTGAQETQYF TGTGCCTGGAGTGCCGGGACAGGGGCCCAAGAGACCCAGTACTTC
- TRBJ2-3 TRBV15 TRBD2 CATSRETSGGSQDTQYF TGTGCCACCAGCAGAGAAACTAGCGGGGGGTCTCAAGATACGCAGTATTTT
- TRBJ1-5 TRBV2 - CASTYEGNQPQHF TGTGCCAGCACTTACGAGGGCAATCAGCCCCAGCATTTT
- TRBJ1-1 TRBV2 TRBD1 CASTWDRPGGAFF TGTGCCAGCACTTGGGACAGACCCGGGGGAGCTTTCTTT